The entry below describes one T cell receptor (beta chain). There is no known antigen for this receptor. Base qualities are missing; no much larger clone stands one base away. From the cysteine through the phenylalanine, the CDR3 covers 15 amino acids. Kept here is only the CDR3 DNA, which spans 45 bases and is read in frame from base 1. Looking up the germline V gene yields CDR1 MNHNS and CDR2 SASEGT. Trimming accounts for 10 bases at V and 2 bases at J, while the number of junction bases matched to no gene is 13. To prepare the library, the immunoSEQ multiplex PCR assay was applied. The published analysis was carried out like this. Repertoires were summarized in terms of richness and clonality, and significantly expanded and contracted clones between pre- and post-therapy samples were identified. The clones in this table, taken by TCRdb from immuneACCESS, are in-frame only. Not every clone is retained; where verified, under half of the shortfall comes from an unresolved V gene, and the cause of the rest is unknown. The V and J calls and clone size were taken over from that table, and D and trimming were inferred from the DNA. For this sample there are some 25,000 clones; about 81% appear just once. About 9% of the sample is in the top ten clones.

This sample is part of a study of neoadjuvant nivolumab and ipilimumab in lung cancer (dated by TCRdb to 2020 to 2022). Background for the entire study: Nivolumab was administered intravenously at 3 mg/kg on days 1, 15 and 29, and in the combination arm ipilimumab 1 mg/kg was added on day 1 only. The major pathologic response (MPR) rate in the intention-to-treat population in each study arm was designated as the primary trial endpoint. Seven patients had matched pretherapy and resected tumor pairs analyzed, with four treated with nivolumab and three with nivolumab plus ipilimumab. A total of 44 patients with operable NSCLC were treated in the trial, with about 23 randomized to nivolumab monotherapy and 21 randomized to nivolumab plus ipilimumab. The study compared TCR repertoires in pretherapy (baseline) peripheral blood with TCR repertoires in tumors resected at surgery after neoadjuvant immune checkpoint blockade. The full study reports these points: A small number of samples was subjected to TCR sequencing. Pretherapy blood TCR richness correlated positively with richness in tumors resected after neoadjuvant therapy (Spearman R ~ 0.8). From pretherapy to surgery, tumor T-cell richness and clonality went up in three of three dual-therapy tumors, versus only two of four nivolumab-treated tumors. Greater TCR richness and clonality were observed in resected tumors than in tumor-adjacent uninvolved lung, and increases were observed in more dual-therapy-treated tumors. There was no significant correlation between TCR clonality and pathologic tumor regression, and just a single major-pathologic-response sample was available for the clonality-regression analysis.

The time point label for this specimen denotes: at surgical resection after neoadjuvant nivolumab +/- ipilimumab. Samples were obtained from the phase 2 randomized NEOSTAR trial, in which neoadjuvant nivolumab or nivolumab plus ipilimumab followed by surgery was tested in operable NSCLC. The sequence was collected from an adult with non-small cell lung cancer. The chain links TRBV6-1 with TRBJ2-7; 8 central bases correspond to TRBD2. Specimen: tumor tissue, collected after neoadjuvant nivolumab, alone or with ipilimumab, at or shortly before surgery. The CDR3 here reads CATQGGGRSPYEQYF. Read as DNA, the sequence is TGTGCCACCCAGGGCGGGGGGAGGTCGCCCTACGAGCAGTACTTC.